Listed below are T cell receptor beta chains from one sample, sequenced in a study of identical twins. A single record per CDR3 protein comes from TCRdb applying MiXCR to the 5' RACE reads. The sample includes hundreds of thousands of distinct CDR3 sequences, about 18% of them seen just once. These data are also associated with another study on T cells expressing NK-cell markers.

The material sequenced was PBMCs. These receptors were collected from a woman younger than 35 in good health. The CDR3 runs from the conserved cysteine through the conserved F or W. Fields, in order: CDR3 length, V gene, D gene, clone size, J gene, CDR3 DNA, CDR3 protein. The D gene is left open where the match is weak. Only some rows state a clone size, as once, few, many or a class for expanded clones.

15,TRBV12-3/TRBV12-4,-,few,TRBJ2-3,TGTGCCAGCAGTCGCCGGACTGTAAGCACAGATACGCAGTATTTT,CASSRRTVSTDTQYF
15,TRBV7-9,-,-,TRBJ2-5,TGTGCCAGCAGCTTACTAGGGGTGTACCAAGAGACCCAGTACTTC,CASSLLGVYQETQYF
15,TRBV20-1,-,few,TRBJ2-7,TGCAGTGCTAGTCAAAGAGGGTTATTCTCCTACGAGCAGTACTTC,CSASQRGLFSYEQYF
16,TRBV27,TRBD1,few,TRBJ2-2,TGTGCCAGCAGTTTAGGGGACAGGGGAAACACCGGGGAGCTGTTTTTT,CASSLGDRGNTGELFF
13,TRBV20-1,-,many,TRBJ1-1,TGCAGTGTTGGGGACGGGGCAACAACTGAAGCTTTCTTT,CSVGDGATTEAFF
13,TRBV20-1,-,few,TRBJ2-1,TGCAGTGCTTGGGGGATAGCGTTTAATGAGCAGTTCTTC,CSAWGIAFNEQFF
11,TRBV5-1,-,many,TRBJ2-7,TGCGCCAGCGGTAGCGGCTACGAGCAGTACTTC,CASGSGYEQYF
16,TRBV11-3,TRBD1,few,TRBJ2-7,TGTGCCAGCAGCTTAGGAGGGGACAGGGTCACCTACGAGCAGTACTTC,CASSLGGDRVTYEQYF
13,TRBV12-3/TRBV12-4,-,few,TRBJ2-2,TGTGCCAGCAGTCAACTAGTGATCGGGGAGCTGTTTTTT,CASSQLVIGELFF
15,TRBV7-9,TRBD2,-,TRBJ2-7,TGTGCCAGCAGCTTTCCGACTAGCGGGACAAACGAGCAGTACTTC,CASSFPTSGTNEQYF
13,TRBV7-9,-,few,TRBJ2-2,TGTGCCAGCAGCTTCGGTAGAGAGGGGGAGCTGTTTTTT,CASSFGREGELFF
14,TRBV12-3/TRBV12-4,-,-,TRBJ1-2,TGTGCCAGCAGTCCCGGACCCGCGGCCTATGGCTACACCTTC,CASSPGPAAYGYTF
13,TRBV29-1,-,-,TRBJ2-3,TGCAGCGTTGAGAGGTCTAGCGCAGATACGCAGTATTTT,CSVERSSADTQYF
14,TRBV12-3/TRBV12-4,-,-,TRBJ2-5,TGTGCCAGCAGTTTTTGGCCACCGCAAGAGACCCAGTACTTC,CASSFWPPQETQYF
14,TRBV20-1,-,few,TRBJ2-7,TGCAGTGCTCAACCCTACGGGTATTACTACGAGCAGTACTTC,CSAQPYGYYYEQYF
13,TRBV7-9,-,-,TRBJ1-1,TGTGCCAGCAGCGGGGGACGGACCACTGAAGCTTTCTTT,CASSGGRTTEAFF
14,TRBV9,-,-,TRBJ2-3,TGTGCCAGCAGCGTACAACCTTCCGCAGATACGCAGTATTTT,CASSVQPSADTQYF
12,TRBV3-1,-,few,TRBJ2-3,TGTGCCAGCAGCCAAGATAGGCTTACGCAGTATTTT,CASSQDRLTQYF
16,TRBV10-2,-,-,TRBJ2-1,TGCGCCAGCAGTGAGTCGGCGGGCCCTCTCTACAATGAGCAGTTCTTC,CASSESAGPLYNEQFF
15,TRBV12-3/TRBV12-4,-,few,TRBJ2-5,TGTGCCAGCAGCCCGGACTACCCGGTCCAAGAGACCCAGTACTTC,CASSPDYPVQETQYF
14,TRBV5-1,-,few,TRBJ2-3,TGCGCCAGCAGCTTGGACAGTAGCTTCGGGACGCAGTATTTT,CASSLDSSFGTQYF
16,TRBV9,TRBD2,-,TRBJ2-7,TGTGCCAGCAGCGCCCCTTCCCGGGAGGATTCCTACGAGCAGTACTTC,CASSAPSREDSYEQYF
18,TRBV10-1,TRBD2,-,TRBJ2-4,TGCGCCAGCAGTGAAGGTAGCGGGGGGCCTGGGTCCAAAAACATTCAGTACTTC,CASSEGSGGPGSKNIQYF
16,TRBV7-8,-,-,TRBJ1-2,TGTGCCAGCAGCTGGGATACAGGCACCTCGAACTATGGCTACACCTTC,CASSWDTGTSNYGYTF
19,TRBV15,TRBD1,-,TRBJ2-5,TGTGCCACCAGCGGACCTCGGGACAGGGGGACCCGTATCGATAGGACCCAGTACTTC,CATSGPRDRGTRIDRTQYF
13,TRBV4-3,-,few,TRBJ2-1,TGCGCCAGCAGCCGCCTCGAGGGGAATGAGCAGTTCTTC,CASSRLEGNEQFF
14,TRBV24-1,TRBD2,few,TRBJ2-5,TGTGCCACCAGTCCTAGCGGGGTCCGAGAGACCCAGTACTTC,CATSPSGVRETQYF